The 24 T cell receptor beta chains presented below share a single source sample, sequenced in a study of blood T cells in healthy people across ages. Together with a sample-barcoded 5' primer, a J-beta primer mix was included in a second PCR lasting about 7 to 11 cycles. TCRdb used MiXCR to reprocess the 5' RACE reads, holding one entry per CDR3 protein. The data hold 1.5 million to 2 million distinct CDR3 sequences, with about 31% observed a single time. The sequencing input was blood. These receptor sequences come from a woman aged 25 to 39 in good health.

The J gene is TRBJ2-5, the V gene TRBV7-2; 11 nucleotides line up with TRBD1. Germline loops: CDR1 SGHTA, CDR2 FQGNSA. Germline trimming cut 5 bases from V and 2 bases from J; bases unmatched to any gene: 7. The CDR3 totals 16 residues. CDR3 sequence (DNA): TGTGCCAGCAGCCTCGGACAGGGGGCGGGGCAAGAGACCCAGTACTTC. Its protein product is CASSLGQGAGQETQYF.

The rearrangement joins TRBV20-1 to TRBJ2-5, with D tentatively TRBD2 (6 bases). V was trimmed by 7 bases and J by 1 base, leaving 13 bases between them. There are 13 residues in the CDR3. The germline V gene encodes CDR1 DFQATT and CDR2 SNEGSKA (reference sequence). The CDR3 coding sequence is TGCAGTGAAGGAGGAGGGATCCAAGAGACCCAGTACTTC. Amino acids: CSEGGGIQETQYF.

In this sample, this clonotype turned up a few times. The V gene is TRBV7-6, the J gene TRBJ2-3; D gene ambiguous. The CDR3 spans 13 residues. The germline V and J ends were trimmed by 2 bases and 6 bases, with 9 bases remaining between them. The germline CDR1 and CDR2 sequences are SGHVS and FNYEAQ. In nucleotides, the CDR3 is TGTGCCAGCAGCTTACAGGATTTGGATACGCAGTATTTT. The encoded protein is CASSLQDLDTQYF.

J is TRBJ1-2 and V is TRBV20-1; D is ambiguous. Germline CDR1 reads DFQATT; CDR2 reads SNEGSKA (reference sequence). Trimming took off 6 bases at V and 4 bases at J, with 24 bases between the two ends. The CDR3 is 16 residues long. The DNA for the CDR3 is TGCAGTGCCCCGGCCTTAGGAGAGACTACCGTCTATGGCTACACCTTC. This sequence encodes CSAPALGETTVYGYTF.

This rearrangement joins TRBV4-1 to TRBJ2-3, with D perhaps TRBD1 (6 bases). Germline V gene sequence: CDR1 MGHRA, CDR2 YSYEKL. The V end lost 6 bases, the J end lost 4 bases, and 20 bases lay between the germline ends. The CDR3 consists of 16 residues. This chain's CDR3 is CASRASGTKGADTQYF. The CDR3 coding sequence is TGCGCCAGCAGGGCAAGTGGCACAAAGGGGGCAGATACGCAGTATTTT.

In this sample, this clonotype turned up once. The rearrangement joins TRBV20-1 to TRBJ2-5, with TRBD1 as a possible D gene (6 bases). With the DNA end fitting TRBJ2-7 better, the J assignment may be wrong. CDR3 size: 13 residues. In germline, CDR1 is DFQATT, CDR2 SNEGSKA (reference sequence). CDR3 protein: CSARVRGIHEQYF. As DNA, the CDR3 is TGCAGTGCTAGGGTCAGGGGAATCCACGAGCAGTACTTC.

J is TRBJ2-7 and V is TRBV12-3 or TRBV12-4, with D possibly called TRBD1 or TRBD2 (5 bases each). CDR3 length equals 11 residues. The ends were cut back, 11 bases at V and 7 bases at J, with 15 bases in the middle. The chain's CDR3 is CAARARGEQYF. Written as DNA, the CDR3 is TGTGCCGCCAGGGCCCGCGGGGAGCAGTACTTC.

On this clonotype itself: A read error may account for a junction end that differs from germline. The genes are TRBV13 and TRBJ2-3; TRBD2 matches at 10 bases. CDR3 length equals 19 residues. The germline gives CDR1 PRHDT, CDR2 FYEKMQ (reference sequence). CDR3 sequence (DNA): TGTGCCAGCAGCTTACGGCTAGCGGGGGACGTTCGGTGGGCAGACACGCAGTATTTT. This codes for CASSLRLAGDVRWADTQYF.

This clonotype was picked up many times. The chain is built from TRBV29-1 and TRBJ2-1, with TRBD2 matching over 9 bases. CDR3 length: 13 residues. V lost 3 bases and J lost 4; bases outside the gene matches: 1. Germline V gene sequence: CDR1 SQVTM, CDR2 ANQGSEA. The CDR3 sequence is CSVDLAGYNEQFF. In DNA form, the CDR3 reads TGCAGCGTTGACCTAGCGGGGTACAATGAGCAGTTCTTC.

This clonotype appeared a few times. This sequence joins TRBV5-1 and TRBJ1-1; no clear D. CDR3 length equals 14 residues. Germline V gene lookup returns CDR1 SGHRS and CDR2 YFSETQ. Trimming stripped 3 bases from V and 5 bases from J, with 14 bases between. The CDR3 reads CASSSDPSKTEAFF. In DNA form, the CDR3 reads TGCGCCAGCAGCTCTGACCCGTCGAAAACTGAAGCTTTCTTT.

This clonotype was counted a few times. This CDR3 reads CSGDSGSYEQFF. The CDR3 bases are TGCAGTGGCGATAGCGGGAGCTATGAGCAGTTCTTC. The V call is TRBV29-1, the J call TRBJ2-1, with 9 bases matching TRBD2. This CDR3 has 12 amino acids. Germline CDR1 reads SQVTM; CDR2 reads ANQGSEA.

The chain's CDR3 is CASSYGGLGDSPLHF. The CDR3 DNA is TGTGCCAGCAGTTACGGGGGCTTGGGAGATTCACCCCTCCACTTT. This chain links TRBV6-5 with TRBJ1-6, with D perhaps matching TRBD1 (6 bases). The CDR3 length is 15 residues. Trimming removed 2 bases at V and 8 bases at J, with 13 bases between. Germline assignment: CDR1 MNHEY and CDR2 SVGAGI.

Comments on this clonotype: One junction end does not reproduce the germline sequence, and a read error may be involved. This sequence joins TRBV7-9 and TRBJ2-7; D call uncertain. The CDR3 loop spans 12 amino acids. Germline V gives CDR1 SEHNR, CDR2 FQNEAQ (reference sequence). The CDR3 here is CASSDPSYKQYF. DNA for the CDR3: TGTGCCAGCAGCGATCCTTCCTACAAGCAGTACTTC.

V is TRBV5-1 and J is TRBJ2-3; 7 bases map to TRBD1. CDR1 is SGHRS and CDR2 is YFSETQ in the germline V gene. J lost 6 bases, V lost 4 bases, and 8 bases had no gene match. CDR3 length equals 14 residues. The CDR3 sequence is CASSRDRPTDTQYF. In DNA, the CDR3 is TGCGCCAGCAGCCGGGACAGACCCACGGATACGCAGTATTTT. The variable domain in full, completed from reference TRBV5-1 and TRBJ2-3, reads KAGVTQTPRYLIKTRGQQVTLSCSPISGHRSVSWYQQTPGQGLQFLFEYFSETQRNKGNFPGRFSGRQFSNSRSEMNVSTLELGDSALYLCASSRDRPTDTQYFGPGTRLTVL.

This clonotype was seen only a few times. The rearrangement links TRBV19 to TRBJ2-6; TRBD1 is a possible D gene (7 bases). The CDR3 is 16 amino acids. From germline, CDR1 is LNHDA and CDR2 SQIVND (reference sequence). CDR3: CACTQWRGHGANVLTF. CDR3 bases: TGTGCTTGTACCCAGTGGAGGGGGCACGGGGCCAACGTCCTGACTTTC.

This clonotype turned up a few times. The rearrangement joins TRBV12-1 to TRBJ2-2; the D call TRBD2 from the table was never checked on the DNA. TRBV12-1 is described as a pseudogene. The CDR3 runs 13 residues. This CDR3 is CASTFSPTRLGFF. The DNA for the CDR3 is TGTGCCAGCACTTTCTCTCCGACGAGACTAGGGTTTTTT.

This clonotype has more than one count but fewer than ten. The gene calls are TRBV5-1 and TRBJ2-3, with 7 bases aligning to TRBD2. The CDR3 has 15 residues. V dropped 3 bases and J dropped 2; count of bases not matched to a gene: 6. From germline, CDR1 is SGHRS and CDR2 YFSETQ. The CDR3 DNA sequence: TGCGCCAGCAGCTCCTTACTAGCGACCACAGATACGCAGTATTTT. This gives the protein CASSSLLATTDTQYF.

This clonotype was seen a few times. V usage is TRBV5-1 and J usage is TRBJ2-2, with D hard to call. Germline CDR1 and CDR2: SGHRS and YFSETQ. The V end lost 5 bases, the J end lost 0 bases, and 8 bases lay between the germline ends. The CDR3 totals 14 residues. The DNA for the CDR3 is TGCGCCAGCAGGTCCAGCGCGAACACCGGGGAGCTGTTTTTT. The encoded protein is CASRSSANTGELFF.

V is TRBV2 and J is TRBJ2-3, with D unclear. The CDR3 has 12 residues. Germline V CDR1 and CDR2: SNHLY, FYNNEI. Trimming shortened V by 0 bases and J by 8 bases, and 6 bases separated the two germline ends. This chain's CDR3 is CASSEAKGTQYF. In DNA, the CDR3 is TGTGCCAGCAGTGAAGCGAAGGGTACGCAGTATTTT.

V usage is TRBV9 and J usage is TRBJ2-1, with 8 positions matching TRBD1. Looked up from germline, CDR1 is SGDLS and CDR2 is YYNGEE. This CDR3 has 15 residues. The V segment lost 0 bases and the J segment 7 bases; nucleotides outside the gene matches: 6. CDR3 loop: CASSVDQGAWNEQFF. The CDR3 DNA reads TGTGCCAGCAGCGTAGACCAGGGGGCATGGAATGAGCAGTTCTTC.

This clonotype was counted only a few times. The rearrangement joins TRBV5-5 to TRBJ2-7; 7 bases agree with TRBD1. The germline V gene encodes CDR1 SGHKS and CDR2 YYEKEE (reference sequence). With 10 bases clipped from V and 8 bases from J, the junction kept 12 bases outside the gene matches. The CDR3 runs to 12 residues. CDR3 in amino acids: CASRQGWSQQYF. In DNA form, the CDR3 reads TGTGCCTCAAGACAGGGTTGGTCACAGCAGTACTTC.

The chain couples TRBV27 to TRBJ2-3; TRBD1 is a possible D gene (10 bases). There are 17 residues in the CDR3. Germline-derived CDR1 and CDR2 are MNHEY and SMNVEV (reference sequence). The V end lost 6 bases, the J end lost 4 bases, and 23 bases lay between the germline ends. The CDR3 DNA is TGTGCCAGCAGGTGGCGGGGGGGACAGGGGTTCCCAGATACGCAGTATTTT. It specifies CASRWRGGQGFPDTQYF.

The chain has TRBV28 and TRBJ1-5, with 9 bases lining up with TRBD1. The trim removed 7 bases at V and 5 bases at J, leaving 9 bases unmatched. Germline values: CDR1 MDHEN, CDR2 SYDVKM. CDR3 length: 15 residues. CDR3 amino acids: CASTISGTGYQPQHF. The CDR3, as DNA: TGTGCCAGCACCATTTCCGGGACAGGGTATCAGCCCCAGCATTTT. Together with reference TRBV28 and TRBJ1-5, the CDR3 gives the full variable domain: DVKVTQSSRYLVKRTGEKVFLECVQDMDHENMFWYRQDPGLGLRLIYFSYDVKMKEKGDIPEGYSVSREKKERFSLILESASTNQTSMYLCASTISGTGYQPQHFGDGTRLSIL.

The gene calls are TRBV9 and TRBJ2-3; TRBD2 aligns across 10 bases. Looked up from germline, CDR1 is SGDLS and CDR2 is YYNGEE. This CDR3 region has 14 residues. The junction had 6 bases not matched to a gene; V was cut back by 3 bases and J by 8 bases. The CDR3 sequence: CASSELAGGGTQYF. The CDR3 region has the DNA TGTGCCAGCAGCGAGTTAGCGGGAGGCGGTACGCAGTATTTT.